A single sample is the source of the 28 T cell receptor beta chains below, sequenced in a study of CD8 T cells in Susac syndrome (dated by TCRdb to between 2018 and 2021). Receptor libraries were prepared by the immunoSEQ multiplex PCR assay. RNA was extracted using the RNeasy kit, and about 0.5 to 1 ug of the RNA was reverse transcribed with random hexamers. Starting from the raw public reads, TCRdb applied fastp trimming at Q25, assembled clones with MiXCR and retained in-frame beta chains. For every CDR3 protein sequence, its rows merge into one entry that carries the most common genes and DNA. The sample contains 120,000 to 150,000 distinct CDR3 sequences, roughly 94% of them found a single time. Nearly 0.085% of the sample is taken by the ten largest. Specimen: CD4+ T cells from PBMCs. Receptor source: a human donor in good health.

The chain employs TRBV5-4 and TRBJ2-1; TRBD2 matches at 9 bases. Germline V lookup: CDR1 SGHNT, CDR2 YYREEE (reference sequence). The CDR3 has 14 residues. Unmatched junction bases numbered 9, after V lost 8 bases and J lost 6 bases. The CDR3 sequence: CASALAGVFNEQFF. The CDR3 region has the DNA TGTGCCAGTGCCTTAGCGGGAGTTTTCAATGAGCAGTTCTTC.

V is TRBV4-2 and J is TRBJ2-1; TRBD2 aligns across 14 bases. Germline V gives CDR1 LGHNA, CDR2 YNFKEQ. Trimming at V came to 0 bases and at J to 9 bases, leaving 10 bases not matched to a gene. There are 18 residues in the CDR3. The CDR3 nucleotides are TGTGCCAGCAGCCAAGATAGGGGCGGACTAGCGGGAGGTTTTGAGCAGTTCTTC. Translation gives CASSQDRGGLAGGFEQFF.

The rearrangement links TRBV6-1 to TRBJ2-7; 7 bases line up with TRBD1. Germline V gene lookup returns CDR1 MNHNS and CDR2 SASEGT. CDR3 length: 11 amino acids. J lost 12 bases, V lost 4 bases, and 6 bases had no gene match. CDR3 nucleotide sequence: TGTGCCAGCAGTGTATGGACAGGTTGGTACTTC. Translating gives CASSVWTGWYF.

The chain has TRBV20-1 and TRBJ2-2; TRBD2 aligns across 9 bases. Germline CDR1 and CDR2: DFQATT and SNEGSKA (reference sequence). The CDR3 runs 16 residues. The V and J ends lost 2 bases and 4 bases, in that order; junction bases with no gene match: 8. CDR3 sequence reads: CSARSSGRGGTGELFF. The CDR3 nucleotides read TGCAGTGCTAGAAGTAGCGGGAGAGGAGGCACCGGGGAGCTGTTTTTT.

The gene calls are TRBV10-3 and TRBJ2-5; D not certain. Germline assignment: CDR1 ENHRY and CDR2 SYGVKD. Trimming removed 6 bases at V and 1 base at J, with 9 bases between. The length of the CDR3 is 13 residues. CDR3 sequence reads: CAIRLDAQETQYF. The DNA of the CDR3 is TGTGCCATCAGATTAGATGCCCAAGAGACCCAGTACTTC.

V gene TRBV15 combines with J gene TRBJ1-5; possible D gene TRBD1, 5 bases. The ends were cut back, 1 base at V and 1 base at J, with 8 bases in the middle. The CDR3 extends over 15 amino acids. Germline-derived CDR1 and CDR2 are LNHNV and YYDKDF (reference sequence). DNA of the CDR3: TGTGCCACCAGCAGAGGGGACGTAAGCAATCAGCCCCAGCATTTT. Its protein product is CATSRGDVSNQPQHF.

The chain couples TRBV6-5 to TRBJ1-1, with D unresolved. Trimming pared 0 bases from V and 1 base from J, leaving 6 bases between. The germline V gene encodes CDR1 MNHEY and CDR2 SVGAGI. CDR3 length: 14 residues. CDR3: CASSYSVGNTEAFF. In DNA, the CDR3 is TGTGCCAGCAGTTACTCTGTTGGGAACACTGAAGCTTTCTTT.

V is TRBV14 and J is TRBJ1-2; the match to TRBD1 covers 9 bases. CDR1 and CDR2 from the germline V gene are SGHDN and FVKESK. The CDR3 is made up of 14 amino acids. The junction had 2 bases not matched to a gene; V was cut back by 2 bases and J by 4 bases. As DNA, the CDR3 is TGTGCCAGCAGCCAAACAGGGGGCGCCTATGGCTACACCTTC. It encodes CASSQTGGAYGYTF.

The rearrangement uses TRBV7-8 and TRBJ2-1; the D is unclear. From germline, CDR1 is SGHVS and CDR2 FQNEAQ. This CDR3 comprises 16 residues. The V and J ends lost 2 bases and 0 bases respectively, with 11 bases between them. CDR3 sequence: CASSLTRRSSYNEQFF. DNA of the CDR3: TGTGCCAGCAGCTTAACCAGAAGAAGCTCCTACAATGAGCAGTTCTTC.

The chain recombines TRBV3-1 with TRBJ2-7; the match to TRBD1 covers 8 bases. Germline V gene data show CDR1 as LGHDT and CDR2 as YNNKEL (reference sequence). The V segment lost 0 bases and the J segment 6 bases; nucleotides outside the gene matches: 7. This CDR3 contains 15 residues. The CDR3 loop reads CASSQESQGAGEQYF. The CDR3 nucleotides read TGTGCCAGCAGCCAAGAGAGCCAGGGGGCGGGCGAGCAGTACTTC.

The genes are TRBV19 and TRBJ2-1, with 9 nucleotides matching TRBD1. CDR1 LNHDA and CDR2 SQIVND come from the germline V gene (reference sequence). The CDR3 is 12 residues long. The ends lost 8 bases at V and 7 bases at J; junction bases unmatched: 3. The CDR3 DNA reads as TGTGCCAGTGGACAGGGGTGGAATGAGCAGTTCTTC. This sequence encodes CASGQGWNEQFF.

This rearrangement joins TRBV2 to TRBJ2-3; D unresolved. Germline CDR1 SNHLY, CDR2 FYNNEI. V shed 11 bases and J shed 4 bases, with 10 bases lying between them. The CDR3 contains 11 residues. The CDR3 here is CASQGADTQYF. DNA for the CDR3: TGTGCCTCCCAAGGCGCAGATACGCAGTATTTT.

The V and J genes are TRBV15 and TRBJ2-4; D unclear. The CDR3 spans 14 residues. Germline loops: CDR1 LNHNV, CDR2 YYDKDF (reference sequence). V was cut by 0 bases and J by 7 bases, with 10 bases left in between. CDR3 DNA sequence: TGTGCCACCAGCAGAGATACCGGGTCCAACATTCAGTACTTC. Translated: CATSRDTGSNIQYF. The full variable domain, with the rest looked up from reference TRBV15 and TRBJ2-4, is DAMVIQNPRYQVTQFGKPVTLSCSQTLNHNVMYWYQQKSSQAPKLLFHYYDKDFNNEADTPDNFQSRRPNTSFCFLDIRSPGLGDTAMYLCATSRDTGSNIQYFGAGTRLSVL.

The genes are TRBV18 and TRBJ2-1; 7 bases line up with TRBD2. The CDR3 sequence is 18 residues long. CDR1 is KGHSH, CDR2 LQKENI, per germline. V dropped 2 bases and J dropped 6; count of bases not matched to a gene: 16. CDR3 DNA: TGTGCCAGCTCACCAAGGGCCCTCGCGGGAGCGCTCTCCAATGAGCAGTTCTTC. Translated: CASSPRALAGALSNEQFF.

The gene calls are TRBV11-2 and TRBJ1-2; D gene uncertain. CDR3 size: 14 residues. The germline V gene encodes CDR1 SGHAT and CDR2 FQNNGV. The germline V and J ends were trimmed by 1 base and 3 bases, with 9 bases remaining between them. The CDR3 loop reads CASSLVGIDYGYTF. DNA of the CDR3: TGTGCCAGCAGCTTAGTGGGGATCGACTATGGCTACACCTTC.

This clonotype was counted a few times. This rearrangement joins TRBV6-5 to TRBJ1-1; 7 bases align to TRBD1. CDR1 and CDR2 (germline): MNHEY, SVGAGI. With 4 bases clipped from V and 1 base from J, the junction kept 12 bases outside the gene matches. CDR3 length equals 17 residues. The CDR3 protein is CASSFGGQVPWNTEAFF. CDR3 DNA sequence: TGTGCCAGCAGTTTTGGTGGACAGGTCCCTTGGAACACTGAAGCTTTCTTT.

The CDR3 coding sequence is TGTGCCAGCAGCTTAGCGCATGTCACAGATACGCAGTATTTT. The encoded protein is CASSLAHVTDTQYF. V and J are TRBV7-9 and TRBJ2-3; no reliable D call. The CDR3 runs to 14 residues. Trimming pared 0 bases from V and 2 bases from J, leaving 6 bases between. CDR1 is SEHNR and CDR2 is FQNEAQ in the germline V gene (reference sequence).

This clonotype was picked up a small number of times. The chain links TRBV18 to TRBJ2-2; tentatively, D is TRBD1 (6 bases). CDR3 size: 14 residues. Germline CDR1 and CDR2: KGHSH and LQKENI. V lost 6 bases and J 2 bases, leaving 10 bases between the germline ends. The CDR3 coding sequence is TGTGCCAGCTCGCCGGACAGAAACACCGGGGAGCTGTTTTTT. Translation gives CASSPDRNTGELFF.

The V call is TRBV5-1, the J call TRBJ2-7; possibly TRBD1 or TRBD2 for D (5 bases each). Germline loops: CDR1 SGHRS, CDR2 YFSETQ. V was cut by 4 bases and J by 6 bases, with 20 bases left in between. The CDR3 is 15 amino acids. The CDR3 nucleotides read TGCGCCAGCAGCCTAGACAGTTCCGTCCGGGGCGAGCAGTACTTC. Encoded protein: CASSLDSSVRGEQYF.

This clonotype appeared a single time. DNA for the CDR3: TGTGCCACCAGCTTCGGACGGTCTAGCACAGATACGCAGTATTTT. Its protein is CATSFGRSSTDTQYF. The rearrangement uses TRBV15 and TRBJ2-3; no clear D gene. Trimming shortened V by 5 bases and J by 0 bases, and 12 bases separated the two germline ends. This CDR3 is 15 amino acids long. Looked up from germline, CDR1 is LNHNV and CDR2 is YYDKDF (reference sequence).

This clonotype was seen just once. V gene TRBV27 combines with J gene TRBJ2-3; TRBD2 aligns across 10 bases. Trimming cost V 6 bases and J 4 bases; bases outside gene matches: 4. Looked up from germline, CDR1 is MNHEY and CDR2 is SMNVEV (reference sequence). There are 14 residues in the CDR3. CDR3 coding DNA: TGTGCCAGCAGGGGGACTAGCGCATCAGATACGCAGTATTTT. It codes for CASRGTSASDTQYF.

This sequence joins TRBV13 and TRBJ1-2; 7 nucleotides line up with TRBD1. In germline, CDR1 is PRHDT, CDR2 FYEKMQ (reference sequence). The CDR3 runs to 14 residues. J lost 4 bases, V lost 0 bases, and 2 bases had no gene match. CDR3 nucleotides: TGTGCCAGCAGCTTAGGGGGACAGACCTATGGCTACACCTTC. Protein: CASSLGGQTYGYTF. Supplemented by reference TRBV13 and TRBJ1-2, the full variable domain reads AAGVIQSPRHLIKEKRETATLKCYPIPRHDTVYWYQQGPGQDPQFLISFYEKMQSDKGSIPDRFSAQQFSDYHSELNMSSLELGDSALYFCASSLGGQTYGYTFGSGTRLTVV.

V usage is TRBV30 and J usage is TRBJ2-7; possible D gene TRBD1, 6 bases. In germline, CDR1 is GTSNPN, CDR2 SVGIG (reference sequence). The CDR3 covers 12 residues. The ends were cut back, 3 bases at V and 6 bases at J, with 12 bases in the middle. CDR3 protein: CAWRQGGGEQYF. CDR3 bases: TGTGCCTGGAGACAGGGTGGCGGCGAGCAGTACTTC. Together with reference TRBV30 and TRBJ2-7, the CDR3 gives the full variable domain: SQTIHQWPATLVQPVGSPLSLECTVEGTSNPNLYWYRQAAGRGLQLLFYSVGIGQISSEVPQNLSASRPQDRQFILSSKKLLLSDSGFYLCAWRQGGGEQYFGPGTRLTVT.

The chain couples TRBV19 to TRBJ2-1; TRBD2 agrees at 13 bases. The CDR3 loop spans 15 amino acids. J lost 9 bases, V lost 9 bases, and 11 bases had no gene match. Germline CDR1 LNHDA, CDR2 SQIVND (reference sequence). The CDR3 DNA is TGTGCCAGCGGCTCCGGGACTAGCGGGATAAGTGAGCAGTTCTTC. It translates to CASGSGTSGISEQFF.

This chain links TRBV2 with TRBJ2-1; 9 positions agree with TRBD2. The CDR3 has 15 residues. Germline V lookup: CDR1 SNHLY, CDR2 FYNNEI. With 2 bases clipped from V and 1 base from J, the junction kept 0 bases outside the gene matches. The CDR3 protein is CASSESGRSYNEQFF. The CDR3 DNA follows: TGTGCCAGCAGTGAAAGCGGGAGGTCCTACAATGAGCAGTTCTTC.

This chain connects TRBV7-9 to TRBJ2-6; D is unclear. The CDR3 loop spans 14 amino acids. CDR1 is SEHNR and CDR2 is FQNEAQ in the germline V gene (reference sequence). Between the trimmed V and J ends, which lost 5 bases and 2 bases, there was a span of 7 bases. DNA of the CDR3: TGTGCCAGCAGCCCCTGGGCTGGGGCCAACGTCCTGACTTTC. Translated, it gives CASSPWAGANVLTF.

CDR3: CASSLAARWEQYF. In nucleotides, the CDR3 is TGTGCCAGCAGCTTAGCGGCCCGCTGGGAGCAGTACTTC. V gene TRBV11-2 combines with J gene TRBJ2-7, with D hard to call. Trimming cost V 1 base and J 7 bases, with 11 bases left between them. The CDR3 spans 13 residues. Germline lookup yields CDR1 SGHAT and CDR2 FQNNGV.

The rearrangement joins TRBV27 to TRBJ2-6; D perhaps matches TRBD2 (7 bases). V lost 1 base, J lost 12 bases, and 16 bases lay in between. Germline V gene lookup returns CDR1 MNHEY and CDR2 SMNVEV (reference sequence). This CDR3 has 15 amino acids. Here the CDR3 reads CASSLFQGRDSVLTF. CDR3 sequence (DNA): TGTGCCAGCAGTTTATTTCAGGGGAGGGATAGCGTCCTGACTTTC.